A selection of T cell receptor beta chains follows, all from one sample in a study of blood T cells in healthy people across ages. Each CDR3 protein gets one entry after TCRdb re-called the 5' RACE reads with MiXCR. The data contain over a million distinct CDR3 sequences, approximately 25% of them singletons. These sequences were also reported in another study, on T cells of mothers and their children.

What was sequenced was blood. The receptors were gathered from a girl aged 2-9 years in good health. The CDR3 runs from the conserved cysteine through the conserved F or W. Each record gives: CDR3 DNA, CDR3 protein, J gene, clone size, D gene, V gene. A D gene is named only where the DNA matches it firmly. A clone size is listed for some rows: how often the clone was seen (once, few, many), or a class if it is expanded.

TGTGCCAGCAGCGTAGGGAGGGGACTAGAAGACACCGGGGAGCTGTTTTTT | CASSVGRGLEDTGELFF | TRBJ2-2 | NA | TRBD2 | TRBV9
TGTGCCAGCAGCCTCGGACCCGGGGAAGCTTTCTTT | CASSLGPGEAFF | TRBJ1-1 | NA | NA | TRBV7-2
TGCAGCGTTGAAGATGGATACGGGACAGGTTATGGCTACACCTTC | CSVEDGYGTGYGYTF | TRBJ1-2 | NA | TRBD1 | TRBV29-1
TGTGCCAGCAGCCAATGGGTTTTGACATCCCTCTCTGGGGCCAACGTCCTGACTTTC | CASSQWVLTSLSGANVLTF | TRBJ2-6 | NA | NA | TRBV2
TGTGCCAGCAGCCCAGTAGCAGGGGTAGCAGATACGCAGTATTTT | CASSPVAGVADTQYF | TRBJ2-3 | NA | NA | TRBV14
TGTGCCAGCAAGGGGAGCAAGTTT | CASKGSKF | TRBJ1-4 | few | NA | TRBV7-9
TGTGCCAGCAGTCCCCAGGGGCAGGTCGGCGGCGAGCAGTACTTC | CASSPQGQVGGEQYF | TRBJ2-7 | few | NA | TRBV27
TGTGCCACCTCATCGGGAAGAAACACTGAAGCTTTCTTT | CATSSGRNTEAFF | TRBJ1-1 | few | NA | TRBV24-1
TGCAGTGCTAGAAGTAGGGCCTTCCAAGAGACCCAGTACTTC | CSARSRAFQETQYF | TRBJ2-5 | few | NA | TRBV20-1
TGTGCCAGCAGCTTAGATGGTATAGCGGGAGAAGAGGAGCTGTTTTTT | CASSLDGIAGEEELFF | TRBJ2-2 | NA | TRBD2 | TRBV7-2
TGCGCCAGCAGCCAAGTTCCAGCGGGAGAGTACGAGCAGTACTTC | CASSQVPAGEYEQYF | TRBJ2-7 | NA | TRBD2 | TRBV4-1
TGTGCCAGCAGCCCCCCGGGACTAGCGGGAGAAGATGAGACCCAGTACTTC | CASSPPGLAGEDETQYF | TRBJ2-5 | few | TRBD2 | TRBV3-1
TGTGCCGGCAGTTCCGGACAGGGAGGGACCCAGTACTTC | CAGSSGQGGTQYF | TRBJ2-5 | few | TRBD1 | TRBV12-3/TRBV12-4
TGTGCCAGCAGCGTAGGGGCTATAGCCTACAATGAGCAGTTCTTC | CASSVGAIAYNEQFF | TRBJ2-1 | NA | NA | TRBV9
TGTGCCAGCAGTATCTCAGGGGCCTCCTACAATGAGCAGTTCTTC | CASSISGASYNEQFF | TRBJ2-1 | NA | NA | TRBV12-3/TRBV12-4
TGTGCCAGCGGACAGGGAAGATACGAGCAGTACTTC | CASGQGRYEQYF | TRBJ2-7 | few | TRBD1 | TRBV7-9
TGTGCCAGCGGGGACAGTATACCGAACACTGAAGCTTTCTTT | CASGDSIPNTEAFF | TRBJ1-1 | few | TRBD1 | TRBV27
TGCAGCGTGGCGGACAGGCCCAATCAGCCCCAGCATTTT | CSVADRPNQPQHF | TRBJ1-5 | NA | TRBD1 | TRBV29-1
TGTGCCAGCAGAACTAGCGGGAAGGGGGGATACAATGAGCAGTTCTTC | CASRTSGKGGYNEQFF | TRBJ2-1 | NA | TRBD2 | TRBV28
TGTGCCAGCAGCTTTAATAGTGTCAATGAGCAGTTCTTC | CASSFNSVNEQFF | TRBJ2-1 | NA | NA | TRBV7-2
TGCGCCAGCAGCCTCCCGTTCGGGGATACGCAGTATTTT | CASSLPFGDTQYF | TRBJ2-3 | NA | NA | TRBV4-1
TGCAGTGCTAGGTGGCAGGGCCTTGGAGATACGCAGTATTTT | CSARWQGLGDTQYF | TRBJ2-3 | NA | NA | TRBV20-1
TGTGCCAGCAGCGTCGGGGCACCCGGGGCAGAGACCCAGTACTTC | CASSVGAPGAETQYF | TRBJ2-5 | NA | NA | TRBV5-1
TGTGCCAGCAGTGGGACTAACTATGAGCAGTTCTTC | CASSGTNYEQFF | TRBJ2-1 | NA | TRBD2 | TRBV12-3/TRBV12-4
TGCGCCAGCAGCTTTCCCTCTGGGGCCAACGTCCTGACTTTC | CASSFPSGANVLTF | TRBJ2-6 | NA | NA | TRBV5-1
TGTGCCAGCAGTTTATTGGAGGAAGATGGCTACACCTTC | CASSLLEEDGYTF | TRBJ1-2 | NA | NA | TRBV12-3/TRBV12-4
TGTGCCAGCAGCTTAGGACCGGGGGTCAGAACCTACGAGCAGTACTTC | CASSLGPGVRTYEQYF | TRBJ2-7 | NA | NA | TRBV7-3
TGTGCCAGCAGCCCTGAAGTAGAGGGGCCCGGCTACACCTTC | CASSPEVEGPGYTF | TRBJ1-2 | many | NA | TRBV3-1
TGTGCCACCAGCAGCCGTGGCAGCGAAGAGACCCAGTACTTC | CATSSRGSEETQYF | TRBJ2-5 | NA | NA | TRBV15
TGCGCCAGCAGCTTGGAAGGAGAACCCGGGCAGTACTTC | CASSLEGEPGQYF | TRBJ2-7 | NA | NA | TRBV5-1
TGTGCCAGTCAGACAGTCAATCAGCCCCAGCATTTT | CASQTVNQPQHF | TRBJ1-5 | NA | NA | TRBV27
TGTGCCAGCAGTTTATCGTCAGGGATCGGGCAGCCCCAGCATTTT | CASSLSSGIGQPQHF | TRBJ1-5 | few | NA | TRBV27
TGCAGCGTTGAGGCGGGTCAGGGGCACAATGAGCAGTTCTTC | CSVEAGQGHNEQFF | TRBJ2-1 | few | NA | TRBV29-1
TGTGCCAGCAGCCCGCAGGTGGGGACTGAAGCTTTCTTT | CASSPQVGTEAFF | TRBJ1-1 | NA | NA | TRBV7-8
TGCAGCGTTGTTTTGGAGGGCCAGTTCTTC | CSVVLEGQFF | TRBJ2-1 | few | NA | TRBV29-1
TGTGCCAGCAGTCTCGCATTCGGACAGGGCAACACTGAAGCTTTCTTT | CASSLAFGQGNTEAFF | TRBJ1-1 | NA | TRBD1 | TRBV27
TGTGCCATCAGGGCGGATCGGAGGGATGAAAAACTGTTTTTT | CAIRADRRDEKLFF | TRBJ1-4 | NA | NA | TRBV10-3
TGTGCCAGCAGCGAACAGCGGCTCATTCAGTACTTC | CASSEQRLIQYF | TRBJ2-4 | NA | NA | TRBV28
TGCGCCAGCAGCTTTGGACTAGGGGGGAACAATGAGCAGTTCTTC | CASSFGLGGNNEQFF | TRBJ2-1 | NA | NA | TRBV5-1
TGTGCCAGCAGCCCCCGGGCGCAGCCCCAGCATTTT | CASSPRAQPQHF | TRBJ1-5 | few | NA | TRBV28
TGCGCCAGCAGCGAACATACTTATGGAAACACCATATATTTT | CASSEHTYGNTIYF | TRBJ1-3 | NA | NA | TRBV5-1
TGTGCCAGCAGCGGCGGCGGGACGGCTGAAGCTTTCTTT | CASSGGGTAEAFF | TRBJ1-1 | few | NA | TRBV7-3